This TCR beta chain came from a study of neurological immune-mediated disorders. Using its own MiXCR run on the 5' RACE reads, TCRdb lists one record per CDR3 protein. The sample contains roughly 61,000 distinct CDR3 sequences, about 10% of which appear only once. There are 15 residues in the CDR3. Germline V gene lookup returns CDR1 SGHRS and CDR2 YFSETQ. V was pared by 0 bases and J by 7 bases, with 11 bases between. As to time point: longitudinal time-point 1 (baseline). PBMCs stored at -80 C, numbering 2 million, were the origin of the unsorted libraries. This clonotype was seen many times. The receptor comes from a male donor with HTLV-1-associated myelopathy (HAM/TSP). The sequenced material came from PBMCs. The gene calls are TRBV5-1 and TRBJ1-6, with a tentative D call TRBD1 (5 bases). The CDR3 DNA reads as TGCGCCAGCAGCTTGGGCGTGCGGGGCAATTCACCCCTCCACTTT. It encodes CASSLGVRGNSPLHF. The whole variable domain, remainder taken from reference TRBV5-1 and TRBJ1-6, is KAGVTQTPRYLIKTRGQQVTLSCSPISGHRSVSWYQQTPGQGLQFLFEYFSETQRNKGNFPGRFSGRQFSNSRSEMNVSTLELGDSALYLCASSLGVRGNSPLHFGNGTRLTVT.